Presented here are 19 T cell receptor beta chains from one specimen sequenced in a study of blood T cell repertoires in COVID-19 (TCRdb year 2020). The receptor library was made with the immunoSEQ multiplex PCR assay. TCRdb mirrors the immuneACCESS table, restricted to in-frame sequences. Some clones are absent from its copies; in checked studies, under half trace to an unresolved V gene, and the reason for the others is unknown. In all, the sample holds 45,000 to 55,000 clones, and around 90% of those were seen once. The top ten clonotypes cover 13% of the sample. The sequencing sample was made of peripheral blood. Receptors were obtained from a man aged 80 or over with acute or convalescent COVID-19.

V gene TRBV19 combines with J gene TRBJ1-2; TRBD1 agrees at 8 bases. CDR1 is LNHDA and CDR2 is SQIVND in the germline V gene (reference sequence). After removal of 10 bases from V and 0 bases from J, the junction contained 4 bases not matched to a gene. This CDR3 contains 13 residues. This CDR3 is CATSDRANYGYTF. The CDR3 nucleotides read TGTGCCACTTCGGACAGGGCTAACTATGGCTACACCTTC. The whole variable domain, remainder taken from reference TRBV19 and TRBJ1-2, is DGGITQSPKYLFRKEGQNVTLSCEQNLNHDAMYWYRQDPGQGLRLIYYSQIVNDFQKGDIAEGYSVSREKKESFPLTVTSAQKNPTAFYLCATSDRANYGYTFGSGTRLTVV.

The J gene is TRBJ1-1, the V gene TRBV29-1; no definite D call. The CDR3 sequence is 15 residues long. V was clipped by 8 bases and J by 3 bases, with 22 bases between them. The V gene's germline CDR1 is SQVTM and CDR2 ANQGSEA. Written as DNA, the CDR3 is TGCAGCACTACCCCGGGGAACGGAGTTGACACTGAAGCTTTCTTT. This codes for CSTTPGNGVDTEAFF.

This chain links TRBV28 with TRBJ1-2; D is perhaps TRBD1 (6 bases). Trimming pared 2 bases from V and 0 bases from J, leaving 19 bases between. This CDR3 is 18 amino acids long. From germline, CDR1 is MDHEN and CDR2 SYDVKM. The CDR3 nucleotides read TGTGCCAGCAGTTTACCCACCCCAGGGGCGATGGCTAACTATGGCTACACCTTC. Protein sequence: CASSLPTPGAMANYGYTF.

This sequence joins TRBV7-8 and TRBJ1-1; no clear D. Per germline, CDR1 SGHVS and CDR2 FQNEAQ. The CDR3 spans 12 residues. Trimming shortened V by 5 bases and J by 0 bases, and 4 bases separated the two germline ends. The chain's CDR3 is CASSPVNTEAFF. CDR3 bases: TGTGCCAGCAGCCCGGTGAACACTGAAGCTTTCTTT.

V and J are TRBV5-8 and TRBJ1-1, with a tentative D call TRBD1 (6 bases). Looked up from germline, CDR1 is SGHTS and CDR2 is YDEGEE. Trimming removed 2 bases from V and 1 base from J, with 9 bases in between. CDR3 size: 14 residues. For the CDR3, the DNA is TGTGCCAGCAGCTTACAGGGAAGGAACACTGAAGCTTTCTTT. It encodes CASSLQGRNTEAFF.

The V and J genes are TRBV7-9 and TRBJ2-3, with TRBD1 matching over 8 bases. The ends lost 3 bases at V and 2 bases at J; junction bases unmatched: 4. Germline V gene data show CDR1 as SEHNR and CDR2 as FQNEAQ (reference sequence). The CDR3 consists of 15 residues. The CDR3 coding sequence is TGTGCCAGCAGCTTCGACAGGGGAGTCACAGATACGCAGTATTTT. This codes for CASSFDRGVTDTQYF.

The V and J genes are TRBV5-1 and TRBJ2-2, with D perhaps matching TRBD1 (6 bases). V was trimmed by 1 base and J by 2 bases, leaving 21 bases between them. In germline, CDR1 is SGHRS, CDR2 YFSETQ. The CDR3 runs 19 residues. CDR3 sequence: CASSLNREWVAGNTGELFF. Here the CDR3 DNA reads TGCGCCAGCAGCTTGAACAGGGAGTGGGTAGCCGGAAACACCGGGGAGCTGTTTTTT.

The V call is TRBV6-6, the J call TRBJ1-5; D is unclear. Per the germline V gene, CDR1 is MNHNY and CDR2 is SVGAGI (reference sequence). The CDR3 totals 15 residues. V lost 6 bases and J lost 2, with 14 bases in between. The CDR3: CASSRTSAGNQPQHF. The CDR3 nucleotides read TGTGCCAGCAGCCGCACCTCTGCGGGCAATCAGCCCCAGCATTTT.

This rearrangement joins TRBV13 to TRBJ2-7; D might be TRBD1 (6 bases). Germline loops: CDR1 PRHDT, CDR2 FYEKMQ (reference sequence). The CDR3 is 12 residues long. V lost 4 bases and J lost 3, with 7 bases in between. Written as DNA, the CDR3 is TGTGCCAGCAGCTCGACAGGCTACGAGCAGTACTTC. It translates to CASSSTGYEQYF.

The rearrangement uses TRBV5-1 and TRBJ2-3; 9 bases agree with TRBD2. This CDR3 region has 14 residues. The germline CDR1 and CDR2 sequences are SGHRS and YFSETQ. Trimming at V came to 4 bases and at J to 6 bases, leaving 6 bases not matched to a gene. The chain's CDR3 is CASSVSGGADTQYF. CDR3 in DNA: TGCGCCAGCAGCGTTAGCGGGGGAGCGGATACGCAGTATTTT.

This chain's CDR3 is CASSEDRGETQYF. The CDR3 nucleotides read TGTGCCAGCAGCGAAGACAGGGGGGAGACCCAGTACTTC. This chain links TRBV7-7 with TRBJ2-5, with 9 nucleotides matching TRBD1. The CDR3 has 13 residues. Germline values: CDR1 SSHAT, CDR2 FNYEAQ (reference sequence). Germline trimming cut 5 bases from V and 5 bases from J; bases unmatched to any gene: 3.

This rearrangement joins TRBV15 to TRBJ2-5; 8 bases agree with TRBD1. Trimming took 1 base from V and 3 from J; bases not matched to a gene: 7. In germline, CDR1 is LNHNV, CDR2 YYDKDF (reference sequence). The CDR3 is made up of 16 amino acids. Written as DNA, the CDR3 is TGTGCCACCAGCAGAGGGAGACAGGGGAGCGAAGAGACCCAGTACTTC. This translates into CATSRGRQGSEETQYF. The whole variable domain, remainder taken from reference TRBV15 and TRBJ2-5, is DAMVIQNPRYQVTQFGKPVTLSCSQTLNHNVMYWYQQKSSQAPKLLFHYYDKDFNNEADTPDNFQSRRPNTSFCFLDIRSPGLGDTAMYLCATSRGRQGSEETQYFGPGTRLLVL.

The chain is built from TRBV9 and TRBJ1-2; D not resolved. The CDR3 extends over 15 amino acids. Deletions cut 4 bases from V and 5 bases from J, with 18 bases between. CDR1 and CDR2 from the germline V gene are SGDLS and YYNGEE. CDR3 nucleotide sequence: TGTGCCAGCAGCCCCCGGACCGAAGCGGGGTATGGCTACACCTTC. Protein product: CASSPRTEAGYGYTF.

The chain carries TRBV9 and TRBJ1-2; 9 bases map to TRBD1. This CDR3 contains 13 residues. Germline-derived CDR1 and CDR2 are SGDLS and YYNGEE. V trimming: 4 bases; J trimming: 8 bases; junction bases outside the gene matches: 6. CDR3 protein: CASSLTGQGGYTF. The CDR3 nucleotides are TGTGCCAGCAGCTTAACGGGACAGGGAGGCTACACCTTC.

The rearrangement uses TRBV19 and TRBJ1-5; unclear D gene. The V end lost 4 bases, the J end lost 6 bases, and 7 bases lay between the germline ends. CDR3 size: 12 residues. Germline V gene lookup returns CDR1 LNHDA and CDR2 SQIVND (reference sequence). The CDR3 loop is CASSTPGQPQHF. The CDR3 bases are TGTGCCAGTAGTACCCCAGGTCAGCCCCAGCATTTT.

This clone has only one observation. The chain has TRBV5-1 and TRBJ2-3; 9 positions match TRBD1. V was clipped by 4 bases and J by 0 bases; unmatched bases: 9. Germline V gene sequence: CDR1 SGHRS, CDR2 YFSETQ. The CDR3 has 17 residues. The CDR3 spells CASSTSGTGFSTDTQYF. For the CDR3, the DNA is TGCGCCAGCAGCACATCCGGGACAGGGTTTAGCACAGATACGCAGTATTTT.

This clone occurred once. The CDR3 here is CASKPRLAGGTDTQYF. The CDR3 bases are TGTGCCAGTAAACCTCGCTTAGCGGGGGGGACAGATACGCAGTATTTT. The chain joins TRBV19 to TRBJ2-3, with 11 bases fitting TRBD2. CDR1 and CDR2 (germline): LNHDA, SQIVND (reference sequence). Germline trimming cut 7 bases from V and 3 bases from J; bases unmatched to any gene: 9. The CDR3 loop spans 16 amino acids.

The gene calls are TRBV5-1 and TRBJ1-2, with 9 nucleotides matching TRBD1. With V trimmed by 4 bases and J by 7 bases, 17 bases remained unmatched. This CDR3 is built from 17 residues. CDR1 SGHRS and CDR2 YFSETQ come from the germline V gene. Here the CDR3 reads CASSPVPGQGATPGYTF. The CDR3 DNA reads as TGCGCCAGCAGCCCAGTCCCGGGACAGGGAGCGACGCCTGGCTACACCTTC.

V usage is TRBV10-1 and J usage is TRBJ2-7, with D tentatively TRBD2 (7 bases). The germline V gene has CDR1 WNHNN and CDR2 SYGVQD (reference sequence). The CDR3 extends over 15 amino acids. The V and J ends lost 2 bases and 2 bases respectively, with 13 bases between them. The CDR3 DNA reads as TGCGCCAGCAGTGAGAGGGGGGGAAATCCCTACGAGCAGTACTTC. This encodes CASSERGGNPYEQYF.